These 29 T cell receptor beta chains were all obtained from the same sample, sequenced in a study of draining lymph node invasion in breast cancer. Memory regulatory T cells were sorted as CD4+ CD45RA- CD25high cells. TCRdb redid the calling of the bulk RNA-seq reads with MiXCR, one entry per CDR3 protein. This table holds some 1,200 distinct CDR3 sequences, under 75% found once. Sequencing was performed on sorted memory Tregs from a lymph node. The receptors come from a female donor with luminal breast cancer.

This clonotype has only one observation. The rearrangement links TRBV20-1 to TRBJ2-1, with 8 positions matching TRBD2. The V segment lost 5 bases and the J segment 0 bases; nucleotides outside the gene matches: 12. This CDR3 spans 17 amino acids. Germline CDR1 is DFQATT and CDR2 is SNEGSKA (reference sequence). CDR3 amino acids: CSAPQSLAGGSYNEQFF. The CDR3 DNA sequence: TGCAGTGCTCCCCAATCCTTGGCGGGGGGCTCCTACAATGAGCAGTTCTTC.

The table lists this clonotype with a few counts. The rearrangement links TRBV4-1 to TRBJ1-2; TRBD1 matches 9 bases. V lost 4 bases, J lost 4 bases, and 7 bases stayed unmatched. The CDR3 consists of 15 residues. Germline values: CDR1 MGHRA, CDR2 YSYEKL. The CDR3 loop is CASSLKTGGIYGYTF. CDR3 DNA sequence: TGCGCCAGCAGCCTCAAGACAGGGGGTATCTATGGCTACACCTTC.

The V call is TRBV7-3, the J call TRBJ2-2; D gene ambiguous. The V end lost 0 bases, the J end lost 4 bases, and 9 bases lay between the germline ends. The length of the CDR3 is 15 residues. Germline CDR1 reads SGHTA; CDR2 reads FQGTGA. CDR3 residues: CASSLTPGATGELFF. The CDR3 region has the DNA TGTGCCAGCAGCTTAACCCCAGGTGCCACCGGGGAGCTGTTTTTT.

This clonotype has more than one count but fewer than ten. This rearrangement joins TRBV7-8 to TRBJ1-1, with D possibly matching TRBD1 (5 bases). This CDR3 contains 13 residues. Germline CDR1 is SGHVS and CDR2 is FQNEAQ. The V gene lost 6 bases and the J gene lost 0 bases, with 8 bases spanning the gap. Here the CDR3 reads CASSKQVNTEAFF. The DNA of the CDR3 is TGTGCCAGCAGTAAACAGGTGAACACTGAAGCTTTCTTT. Full variable domain (remainder filled in from reference TRBV7-8 and TRBJ1-1): GAGVSQSPRYKVAKRGQDVALRCDPISGHVSLFWYQQALGQGPEFLTYFQNEAQLDKSGLPSDRFFAERPEGSVSTLKIQRTQQEDSAVYLCASSKQVNTEAFFGQGTRLTVV.

V gene TRBV3-1 combines with J gene TRBJ2-7; TRBD2 is a possible D gene (5 bases). CDR3 size: 14 residues. V lost 2 bases and J 9 bases, leaving 17 bases between the germline ends. Germline assignment: CDR1 LGHDT and CDR2 YNNKEL (reference sequence). This CDR3 reads CASSQRLGVLGQYF. DNA of the CDR3: TGTGCCAGCAGCCAACGTCTCGGGGTCTTGGGGCAGTACTTC.

This chain connects TRBV6-6 to TRBJ2-3; no clear D. This CDR3 comprises 14 residues. V lost 2 bases and J lost 3, with 9 bases in between. CDR1 is MNHNY and CDR2 is SVGAGI in the germline V gene (reference sequence). CDR3 amino acids: CASSYPGLTDTQYF. CDR3 in DNA: TGTGCCAGCAGTTACCCGGGTTTGACAGATACGCAGTATTTT.

This clonotype has just one count. The chain employs TRBV5-1 and TRBJ1-3; possible D gene TRBD1, 6 bases. CDR3 size: 13 residues. V lost 2 bases and J 7 bases, leaving 10 bases between the germline ends. CDR1 SGHRS and CDR2 YFSETQ come from the germline V gene. The CDR3 is CASSFEGGNTIYF. For the CDR3, the DNA is TGCGCCAGCAGCTTTGAGGGGGGCAACACCATATATTTT.

This chain links TRBV7-6 with TRBJ1-2, with 7 bases aligning to TRBD1. CDR1 is SGHVS, CDR2 FNYEAQ, per germline. V lost 5 bases and J lost 0; bases outside the gene matches: 6. The length of the CDR3 is 15 residues. CDR3 sequence (DNA): TGTGCCAGCAGCCCGGGGACAGTCGCTAACTATGGCTACACCTTC. It is translated as CASSPGTVANYGYTF.

This clonotype was detected only a few times. J is TRBJ2-7 and V is TRBV7-2; D unclear. The CDR3 runs 13 residues. Per germline, CDR1 SGHTA and CDR2 FQGNSA. Trimming stripped 1 base from V and 3 bases from J, with 7 bases between. The CDR3 DNA reads TGTGCCAGCAGCTTAGACCCAGTCTACGAGCAGTACTTC. Amino acid sequence: CASSLDPVYEQYF.

This chain joins TRBV28 and TRBJ1-5; possible D gene TRBD1, 6 bases. CDR1 is MDHEN, CDR2 SYDVKM, per germline. Between the trimmed V and J ends, which lost 5 bases and 4 bases, there was a span of 9 bases. This CDR3 comprises 13 residues. The CDR3, as DNA: TGTGCCAGCAGTCCCACAGGGAATCAGCCCCAGCATTTT. It codes for CASSPTGNQPQHF.

This clonotype turned up a few times. This chain links TRBV11-2 with TRBJ1-3; TRBD1 matches at 7 bases. After removal of 4 bases from V and 2 bases from J, the junction contained 5 bases not matched to a gene. The CDR3 runs 15 residues. Germline values: CDR1 SGHAT, CDR2 FQNNGV. CDR3 in amino acids: CASSSQQGTGNTIYF. CDR3 bases: TGTGCCAGCAGCTCCCAACAGGGGACTGGAAACACCATATATTTT.

The rearrangement joins TRBV5-1 to TRBJ1-4; 8 bases line up with TRBD1. The germline gives CDR1 SGHRS, CDR2 YFSETQ. The CDR3 length is 14 residues. The junction had 6 bases not matched to a gene; V was cut back by 5 bases and J by 6 bases. CDR3 loop: CASSFAGGHEKLFF. Here the CDR3 DNA reads TGCGCCAGCAGTTTTGCAGGGGGCCATGAAAAACTGTTTTTT.

J is TRBJ2-3 and V is TRBV7-8; 7 bases are shared with TRBD1. V lost 5 bases to trimming and J lost 3 bases; unmatched junction nucleotides: 11. CDR3 length: 16 amino acids. CDR1 is SGHVS, CDR2 FQNEAQ, per germline. CDR3 amino acids: CASSTTPRQGTDTQYF. The DNA of the CDR3 is TGTGCCAGCAGCACCACCCCGCGACAGGGTACAGATACGCAGTATTTT.

The chain carries TRBV11-3 and TRBJ2-1; TRBD1 might be the D (5 bases). The V gene lost 3 bases and the J gene lost 3 bases, with 6 bases spanning the gap. This CDR3 has 13 residues. Per germline, CDR1 SGHNT and CDR2 YENEEA. Here the CDR3 DNA reads TGTGCCAGCAGCTTCGACAGCTACAATGAGCAGTTCTTC. It codes for CASSFDSYNEQFF.

The J gene is TRBJ2-3, the V gene TRBV6-5; possible D gene TRBD1, 6 bases. The germline V gene encodes CDR1 MNHEY and CDR2 SVGAGI. The CDR3 loop spans 14 amino acids. The V and J ends lost 4 bases and 6 bases respectively, with 14 bases between them. The CDR3 here is CASSFRGGADTQYF. The CDR3 coding sequence is TGTGCCAGCAGTTTCCGTGGGGGCGCGGATACGCAGTATTTT.

This sequence joins TRBV5-1 and TRBJ1-6, with 7 bases lining up with TRBD1. V shed 3 bases and J 6 bases; nucleotides not matched to a gene: 3. CDR3 length equals 14 residues. The V gene's germline CDR1 is SGHRS and CDR2 YFSETQ. The CDR3 region has the DNA TGCGCCAGCAGCTCCGGGACAGTTAATTCACCCCTCCACTTT. Translation gives CASSSGTVNSPLHF.

This rearrangement joins TRBV28 to TRBJ1-5, with D maybe TRBD1 (5 bases). The CDR3 length is 12 residues. V was pared by 6 bases and J by 4 bases, with 7 bases between. The germline gives CDR1 MDHEN, CDR2 SYDVKM. The CDR3 sequence is CASRSGNQPQHF. Here the CDR3 DNA reads TGTGCCAGCAGGTCAGGGAATCAGCCCCAGCATTTT.

Concerning this clonotype: This sequence may be a read error, since a much larger clone differs from it by one base. The genes are TRBV12-3 or TRBV12-4 and TRBJ2-2; D possibly corresponds to TRBD2 (7 bases). V gave up 10 bases and J gave up 7 bases, with 16 bases separating them. The CDR3 sequence is 13 residues long. The CDR3 DNA sequence: TGTGCCATCAGAGGGGGGGATGACGGGGAGCTGTTTTTT. Translation: CAIRGGDDGELFF.

The chain employs TRBV6-6 and TRBJ1-4; TRBD1 aligns across 8 bases. Germline values: CDR1 MNHNY, CDR2 SVGAGI (reference sequence). The V segment lost 2 bases and the J segment 8 bases; nucleotides outside the gene matches: 1. The CDR3 is made up of 13 amino acids. The CDR3 coding sequence is TGTGCCAGCAGTTACCGGACAGGGGAAAAACTGTTTTTT. Residues: CASSYRTGEKLFF.

This clonotype turned up a few times. CDR3 DNA: TGTGCCAGCAGTTACCGCGGGGAGACCCAGTACTTC. As protein: CASSYRGETQYF. The J gene is TRBJ2-5, the V gene TRBV6-6, with D perhaps TRBD2 (5 bases). Trimming cost V 2 bases and J 5 bases, with 6 bases left between them. In germline, CDR1 is MNHNY, CDR2 SVGAGI (reference sequence). This CDR3 spans 12 amino acids.

The chain uses TRBV13 and TRBJ2-7; possibly TRBD2 for D (6 bases). CDR1 PRHDT and CDR2 FYEKMQ come from the germline V gene (reference sequence). V was cut by 6 bases and J by 2 bases, with 17 bases left in between. The CDR3 extends over 15 amino acids. This chain's CDR3 is CASRRVTSPTYEQYF. The CDR3 DNA is TGTGCCAGCAGACGGGTAACTAGCCCAACCTACGAGCAGTACTTC.

This clonotype was counted between two and nine times. This chain connects TRBV3-1 to TRBJ2-2; maybe TRBD2 (5 bases). The CDR3 is 15 residues long. Germline CDR1 is LGHDT and CDR2 is YNNKEL (reference sequence). Trimming removed 6 bases at V and 7 bases at J, with 18 bases between. Here the CDR3 reads CASSQKVGVFGELFF. Written as DNA, the CDR3 is TGTGCCAGCAGTCAAAAGGTCGGGGTTTTCGGGGAGCTGTTTTTT.

The genes are TRBV3-1 and TRBJ1-1; TRBD1 is a possible D gene (5 bases). Trimming shortened V by 0 bases and J by 11 bases, and 16 bases separated the two germline ends. Germline V gene data show CDR1 as LGHDT and CDR2 as YNNKEL (reference sequence). This CDR3 region has 14 residues. Here the CDR3 reads CASSQDGGMGSAFF. DNA for the CDR3: TGTGCCAGCAGCCAAGATGGGGGGATGGGTTCGGCTTTCTTT. The whole variable domain, remainder taken from reference TRBV3-1 and TRBJ1-1, is DTAVSQTPKYLVTQMGNDKSIKCEQNLGHDTMYWYKQDSKKFLKIMFSYNNKELIINETVPNRFSPKSPDKAHLNLHINSLELGDSAVYFCASSQDGGMGSAFFGQGTRLTVV.

This clonotype was observed a few times. J is TRBJ1-3 and V is TRBV11-2, with D hard to call. The CDR3 covers 13 residues. Trimming removed 4 bases from V and 4 bases from J, with 8 bases in between. CDR1 and CDR2 (germline): SGHAT, FQNNGV. CDR3 region: CASSSPDGNTIYF. CDR3 coding DNA: TGTGCCAGCAGCTCCCCGGACGGAAACACCATATATTTT.

The chain combines TRBV5-6 with TRBJ1-2; the match to TRBD1 covers 7 bases. CDR3 length equals 15 residues. The V gene end was trimmed by 5 bases and the J gene end by 7 bases; junction bases not matched to a gene: 14. Looked up from germline, CDR1 is SGHDT and CDR2 is YYEEEE. The CDR3 DNA reads TGTGCCAGCAGAGAATGGGCAACGGACAGGCCTGGCTACACCTTC. Translation: CASREWATDRPGYTF.

This clonotype was seen more than once but under ten times. This sequence joins TRBV5-1 and TRBJ2-1; D unresolved. This CDR3 comprises 15 residues. V shed 0 bases and J shed 0 bases, with 7 bases lying between them. Per germline, CDR1 SGHRS and CDR2 YFSETQ. CDR3: CASSLAPRSYNEQFF. CDR3 DNA sequence: TGCGCCAGCAGCTTGGCCCCACGCTCCTACAATGAGCAGTTCTTC.

The V call is TRBV7-2, the J call TRBJ2-3; 8 nucleotides match TRBD2. Germline V gene data show CDR1 as SGHTA and CDR2 as FQGNSA. V shed 1 base and J 2 bases; nucleotides not matched to a gene: 5. The CDR3 has 16 residues. The CDR3 is CASSLDGRGATDTQYF. The DNA of the CDR3 is TGTGCCAGCAGCTTAGATGGGCGGGGGGCCACAGATACGCAGTATTTT.

This clonotype was counted a single time. The V call is TRBV7-2, the J call TRBJ1-1; D is possibly TRBD1 (6 bases). This CDR3 is 12 amino acids long. The germline V gene has CDR1 SGHTA and CDR2 FQGNSA. V was clipped by 5 bases and J by 11 bases, with 15 bases between them. CDR3 bases: TGTGCCAGCAGCCTACAGGGTGGGAGGGCTTTCTTT. Translation: CASSLQGGRAFF.

The chain has TRBV4-2 and TRBJ2-3, with 8 bases aligning to TRBD1. V shed 0 bases and J 1 base; nucleotides not matched to a gene: 6. This CDR3 spans 17 amino acids. Germline-derived CDR1 and CDR2 are LGHNA and YNFKEQ. The CDR3 bases are TGTGCCAGCAGCCAAGAAACCAGGGGGCGCGGCACAGATACGCAGTATTTT. Translating gives CASSQETRGRGTDTQYF.